The following is a T cell receptor (beta chain) sequence with its context. The CDR3 is 13 amino acids. Germline CDR1 and CDR2: SNHLY and FYNNEI. Trimming pared 7 bases from V and 7 bases from J, leaving 14 bases between. The source of the sample is a study of T cell changes during pregnancy in multiple sclerosis. This table comes from immunoSEQ multiplex PCR, and its TCRdb copy is limited to in-frame clones, with some not included. The sample includes approximately 37,000 clones, roughly 89% of them seen just once. V is TRBV2 and J is TRBJ2-4, with D perhaps TRBD1 (6 bases). This TCR came from a female donor with multiple sclerosis, enrolled in a pregnancy study. The sample in question was CD4+ T cells from peripheral blood mononuclear cells, obtained in the first trimester of pregnancy. CDR3 sequence (DNA): TGTGCCAGCAATGCACAGGGTTCGAACATTCAGTACTTC. Its protein product is CASNAQGSNIQYF. Drawing the rest from reference TRBV2 and TRBJ2-4, the complete variable domain is EPEVTQTPSHQVTQMGQEVILRCVPISNHLYFYWYRQILGQKVEFLVSFYNNEISEKSEIFDDQFSVERPDGSNFTLKIRSTKLEDSAMYFCASNAQGSNIQYFGAGTRLSVL.